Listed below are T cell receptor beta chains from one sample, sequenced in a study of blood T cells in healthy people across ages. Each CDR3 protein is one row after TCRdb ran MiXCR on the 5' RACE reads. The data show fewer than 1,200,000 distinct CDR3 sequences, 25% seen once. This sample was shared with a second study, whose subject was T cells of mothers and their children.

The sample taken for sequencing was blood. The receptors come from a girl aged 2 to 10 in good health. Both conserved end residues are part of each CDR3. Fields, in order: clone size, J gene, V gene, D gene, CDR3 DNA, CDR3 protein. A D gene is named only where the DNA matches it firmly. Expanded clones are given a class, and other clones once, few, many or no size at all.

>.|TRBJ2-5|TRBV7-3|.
TGTGCCAGCAGCTTAAGAGGGAGGGGGCAAGAGACCCAGTACTTC
CASSLRGRGQETQYF
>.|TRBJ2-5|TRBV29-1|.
TGCAGCGTACCGGCACCCAGGGAGACCCAGTACTTC
CSVPAPRETQYF
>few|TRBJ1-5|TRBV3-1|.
TGTGCCAGCAGCCGTGGTGGGGTTAGCCAGCCCCAGCATTTT
CASSRGGVSQPQHF
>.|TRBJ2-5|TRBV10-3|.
TGTGCCATCGGCCCGACAGAGAAAGAGACCCAGTACTTC
CAIGPTEKETQYF
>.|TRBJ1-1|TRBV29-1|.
TGCAGCTCAACGGACAGTTGGAACACTGAAGCTTTCTTT
CSSTDSWNTEAFF
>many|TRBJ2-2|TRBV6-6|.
TGTGCCACCGACAACACCGGGGAGCTGTTTTTT
CATDNTGELFF
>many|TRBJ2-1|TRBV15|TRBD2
TGTGCCACCAGGGCGGGGGCCTACAATGAGCAGTTCTTC
CATRAGAYNEQFF
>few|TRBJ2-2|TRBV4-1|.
TGCGCCAGCAGCCAAGATTGGACACTTGACACCGGGGAGCTGTTTTTT
CASSQDWTLDTGELFF
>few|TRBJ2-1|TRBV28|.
TGTGCCAGCACGCACCCACTAGTTGATGAGCAGTTCTTC
CASTHPLVDEQFF
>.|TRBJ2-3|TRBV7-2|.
TGTGCCAGCAGCTTAGTTGGGAGTCCAGATACGCAGTATTTT
CASSLVGSPDTQYF
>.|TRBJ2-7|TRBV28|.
TGTGCCAGCAGTCGTGACGGGGAGGACGAGCAGTACTTC
CASSRDGEDEQYF
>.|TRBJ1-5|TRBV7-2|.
TGTGCCAGCACCCACCACGGGTTCTGGAATCAGCCCCAGCATTTT
CASTHHGFWNQPQHF
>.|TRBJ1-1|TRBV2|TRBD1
TGTGCCAGCAGCGTGACAGGGATTACTGAAGCTTTCTTT
CASSVTGITEAFF
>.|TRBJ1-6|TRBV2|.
TGTGCCAGCAGTTACAGGGAGGCCTCCTATAATTCACCCCTCCACTTT
CASSYREASYNSPLHF
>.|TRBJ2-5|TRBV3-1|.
TGTGCCAGCAGCCTCAGCGAGGCCAGACAAGAGACCCAGTACTTC
CASSLSEARQETQYF
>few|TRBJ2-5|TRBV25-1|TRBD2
TGTGCCAGCAGTGTACTAGCGGGAGCATATGGAGAGACCCAGTACTTC
CASSVLAGAYGETQYF
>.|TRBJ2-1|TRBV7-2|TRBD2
TGTGCCAGCAGCTTTATATTAGCGGGAGCGGGCAATGAGCAGTTCTTC
CASSFILAGAGNEQFF
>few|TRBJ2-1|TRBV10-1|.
TGCGCCAGCAGTGAGTCAGTGGGGAACAATGAGCAGTTCTTC
CASSESVGNNEQFF
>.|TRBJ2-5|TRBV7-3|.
TGTGCCAGCAGCTTCTACGACGGCGGGGAGCAGTACTTC
CASSFYDGGEQYF
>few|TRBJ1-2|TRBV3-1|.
TGTGCCAGCAGCCAAGAACAGATAAACCGCTATGGCTACACCTTC
CASSQEQINRYGYTF
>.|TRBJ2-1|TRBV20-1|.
TGCAGTGCCACCGAGGGGGTTTATGGTCAGCAGTTCTTC
CSATEGVYGQQFF
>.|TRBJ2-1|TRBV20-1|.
TGCAGTGCTAGATCCCCCGGCCACAATGAGCAGTTCTTC
CSARSPGHNEQFF
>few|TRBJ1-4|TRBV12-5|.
TGTGCTAGTGGTTTGCCTCTGACAGAGGGGAATGAAAAACTGTTTTTT
CASGLPLTEGNEKLFF
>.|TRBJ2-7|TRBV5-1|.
TGCGCCAGCAGCAGAATCAGAGGCTCGGTCTACGAGCAGTACTTC
CASSRIRGSVYEQYF
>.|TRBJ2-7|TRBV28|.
TGTGCCAGCAGTTTATTTCAGGGAGAGGCCGAGCAGTACTTC
CASSLFQGEAEQYF
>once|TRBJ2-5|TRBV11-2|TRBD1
TGTGCCAGCCGATACCCAGGGGGCAGGCAGACCCAGTACTTC
CASRYPGGRQTQYF
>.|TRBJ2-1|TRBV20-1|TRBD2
TGCAGTGCTAGCACCGGGACTAGCGGGAAATCTGGGCAGTTCTTC
CSASTGTSGKSGQFF
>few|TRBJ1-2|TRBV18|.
TGTGCCAGCTCGGCCCTGGCGGGTCTCAACTATGGCTACACCTTC
CASSALAGLNYGYTF
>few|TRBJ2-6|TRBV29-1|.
TGCAGCGCTGACCTCGGGACGTCCACTGGGGCCAACGTCCTGACTTTC
CSADLGTSTGANVLTF
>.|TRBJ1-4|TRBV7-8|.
TGTGCCAGCAGCTTAGTATGGAGCACCAATGAAAAACTGTTTTTT
CASSLVWSTNEKLFF
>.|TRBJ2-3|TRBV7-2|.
TGTGCCAGCAGCTTAGAACGGGGGAAAACAGATACGCAGTATTTT
CASSLERGKTDTQYF
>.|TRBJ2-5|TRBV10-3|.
TGTGCCATCAGTGAGCCCCGGCTAGAGGAGATCGGTGAGACCCAGTACTTC
CAISEPRLEEIGETQYF
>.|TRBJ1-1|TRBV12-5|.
TGTGCTAGTGGTTGGGGGGGCGCTGAAGCTTTCTTT
CASGWGGAEAFF
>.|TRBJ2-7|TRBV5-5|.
TGTGCCAGCAGCCGTACAGGGAACTCATTCTACGAGCAGTACTTC
CASSRTGNSFYEQYF
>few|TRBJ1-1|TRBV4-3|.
TGCGCCAGCAGCCAAGATAATATAGGAGGGAACACTGAAGCTTTCTTT
CASSQDNIGGNTEAFF
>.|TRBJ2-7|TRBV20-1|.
TGCAGTGCTAGAGAGATGGGGGGCAAGGCCTACGAGCAGTACTTC
CSAREMGGKAYEQYF
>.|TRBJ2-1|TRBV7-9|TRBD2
TGTGCCAGCAGCTTAGCGGGAGGGACCTCTTGGGATAAGCAGTTCTTC
CASSLAGGTSWDKQFF
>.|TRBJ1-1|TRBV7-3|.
TGTGCCAGCAGTCCCGATGGGTTAATTGAAGCTTTCTTT
CASSPDGLIEAFF
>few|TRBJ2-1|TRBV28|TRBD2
TGTGCCAGCAGCTCCTTAGGACTAGCGGGTTGGAGCAATGAGCAGTTCTTC
CASSSLGLAGWSNEQFF
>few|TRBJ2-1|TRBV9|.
TGTGCCAGCAGCGAGGGCGGAGGGGGCCGGGATGAGCAGTTCTTC
CASSEGGGGRDEQFF